A selection of T cell receptor beta chains follows, all from one sample in a study of control samples from healthy donors and cancer patients. The repertoire was sequenced with immunoSEQ multiplex PCR; TCRdb's copy has only in-frame clones and lacks some. Of about 160,000 clones in the sample, around 94% were seen once. Sequenced input: PBMCs. The receptors were sampled from a man aged 55 to 70 with colorectal cancer. Each CDR3 is given with its conserved first and last residue. The order of the fields is D gene, V gene, clone size, J gene, CDR3 DNA, CDR3 protein. The D gene is left open where the match is weak. Size is omitted from some rows. Given values are once, few, many or a class for expanded clones.

d_call: -; v_call: TRBV28; clone_size: -; j_call: TRBJ1-1; cdr3_nt: TGTGCCAGCAGAGGCGGACAGTTTCACACTGAAGCTTTCTTT; cdr3_aa: CASRGGQFHTEAFF
d_call: -; v_call: TRBV5-1; clone_size: -; j_call: TRBJ1-5; cdr3_nt: TGCGCCAGCAGCTTGGTTCCGAATAGCAATCAGCCCCAGCATTTT; cdr3_aa: CASSLVPNSNQPQHF
d_call: TRBD1; v_call: TRBV9; clone_size: -; j_call: TRBJ1-2; cdr3_nt: TGTGCCAGCAGCGCAGGACAGGGAGCTAACTATGGCTACACCTTC; cdr3_aa: CASSAGQGANYGYTF
d_call: -; v_call: TRBV7-2; clone_size: -; j_call: TRBJ2-3; cdr3_nt: TGTGCCAGCAGCCCACAGGGAGGGGTTGATACGCAGTATTTT; cdr3_aa: CASSPQGGVDTQYF
d_call: TRBD1; v_call: TRBV2; clone_size: -; j_call: TRBJ1-2; cdr3_nt: TGTGCCAGCAGTGACGGGACAGGTTCCACGAGAGGCTACACCTTC; cdr3_aa: CASSDGTGSTRGYTF
d_call: TRBD1; v_call: TRBV7-9; clone_size: -; j_call: TRBJ2-7; cdr3_nt: TGTGCCAGCAGCTCTACAGGGGTCGAGCAGTACTTC; cdr3_aa: CASSSTGVEQYF
d_call: TRBD2; v_call: TRBV5-8; clone_size: -; j_call: TRBJ2-2; cdr3_nt: TGTGCCAGCAGCCGCATACGCTTCGGGGGGGTCACCGGGGAGCTGTTTTTT; cdr3_aa: CASSRIRFGGVTGELFF
d_call: -; v_call: TRBV28; clone_size: -; j_call: TRBJ2-7; cdr3_nt: TGTGCCAGCAGTTTAGCTTCCCACGAGCAGTACTTC; cdr3_aa: CASSLASHEQYF
d_call: TRBD1; v_call: TRBV5-4; clone_size: -; j_call: TRBJ2-5; cdr3_nt: TGTGCCAGCAGCGTACAGGGGGCGGAGGAGACCCAGTACTTC; cdr3_aa: CASSVQGAEETQYF
d_call: TRBD1; v_call: TRBV27; clone_size: -; j_call: TRBJ1-6; cdr3_nt: TGTGCCAGCAGTAGGGGACAGTTGAATTCACCCCTCCACTTT; cdr3_aa: CASSRGQLNSPLHF
d_call: -; v_call: TRBV2; clone_size: -; j_call: TRBJ1-3; cdr3_nt: TGTGCCAGCAGTGCCGAATACACCATATATTTT; cdr3_aa: CASSAEYTIYF
d_call: TRBD1; v_call: TRBV19; clone_size: -; j_call: TRBJ1-2; cdr3_nt: TGTGCCAGTAGTGGACCACCGGGACAGGGGGCCGATGGCTACACCTTC; cdr3_aa: CASSGPPGQGADGYTF
d_call: -; v_call: TRBV27; clone_size: -; j_call: TRBJ1-1; cdr3_nt: TGTGCCAGCCATACAGGGTTGGGCACTGAAGCTTTCTTT; cdr3_aa: CASHTGLGTEAFF
d_call: TRBD1; v_call: TRBV4-1; clone_size: -; j_call: TRBJ1-2; cdr3_nt: TGCGCCAGCAGCCAGACGACAGGGGGCAGTTATGGCTACACCTTC; cdr3_aa: CASSQTTGGSYGYTF
d_call: -; v_call: TRBV5-1; clone_size: -; j_call: TRBJ2-7; cdr3_nt: TGCGCCAGCAGCTTGGAGGGGTGGACGTACGAGCAGTACTTC; cdr3_aa: CASSLEGWTYEQYF
d_call: TRBD2; v_call: TRBV29-1; clone_size: -; j_call: TRBJ2-4; cdr3_nt: TGCAGCGTGATAAGGCAGGCGGGGGGGAAAAACATTCAGTACTTC; cdr3_aa: CSVIRQAGGKNIQYF
d_call: -; v_call: TRBV3-1/TRBV3-2; clone_size: once; j_call: TRBJ1-1; cdr3_nt: TGTGCCAGCAGCCAAGACGGCGGTCCCCGGGAAGCTTTCTTT; cdr3_aa: CASSQDGGPREAFF
d_call: TRBD1; v_call: TRBV7-9; clone_size: -; j_call: TRBJ2-5; cdr3_nt: TGTGCCAGCAGCTCCCCGACAGGGGGAGGAGAGACCCAGTACTTC; cdr3_aa: CASSSPTGGGETQYF
d_call: TRBD1; v_call: TRBV27; clone_size: few; j_call: TRBJ1-4; cdr3_nt: TGTGCCAGCAGTTTATGGCAGGGGGCTTATGAAAAACTGTTTTTT; cdr3_aa: CASSLWQGAYEKLFF
d_call: TRBD1; v_call: TRBV4-1; clone_size: -; j_call: TRBJ2-7; cdr3_nt: TGCGCCAGCAGCCGAGGGACAGGGGATCTCCACGAGCAGTACTTC; cdr3_aa: CASSRGTGDLHEQYF
d_call: -; v_call: TRBV5-6; clone_size: -; j_call: TRBJ2-5; cdr3_nt: TGTGCCAGCAGCGTCGGGACAATCGAAGAGACCCAGTACTTC; cdr3_aa: CASSVGTIEETQYF
d_call: -; v_call: TRBV6-5; clone_size: -; j_call: TRBJ2-7; cdr3_nt: TGTGCCAGCAGAGCCCGGGTGGGTGGCTCCTACGAGCAGTACTTC; cdr3_aa: CASRARVGGSYEQYF
d_call: TRBD1; v_call: TRBV18; clone_size: -; j_call: TRBJ2-5; cdr3_nt: TGTGCCAGCTCACTGGGACAGGGGACGGTAGAGACCCAGTACTTC; cdr3_aa: CASSLGQGTVETQYF
d_call: TRBD2; v_call: TRBV6-2/TRBV6-3; clone_size: -; j_call: TRBJ2-5; cdr3_nt: TGTGCCAGCAGTTACAACACGAATCTAGCGGGGATCCAAGAGACCCAGTACTTC; cdr3_aa: CASSYNTNLAGIQETQYF
d_call: -; v_call: TRBV10-3; clone_size: -; j_call: TRBJ1-6; cdr3_nt: TGTGCCATCAGCCGCCCCTTCGGGACACCTAAAGACTATAATTCACCCCTCCACTTT; cdr3_aa: CAISRPFGTPKDYNSPLHF
d_call: -; v_call: TRBV18; clone_size: -; j_call: TRBJ1-2; cdr3_nt: TGTGCCAGCTCACCAAGGCAGGGAGTGGACTATGGCTACACCTTC; cdr3_aa: CASSPRQGVDYGYTF
d_call: -; v_call: TRBV14; clone_size: -; j_call: TRBJ1-1; cdr3_nt: TGTGCCAGCAGCCCTCTCGGAGGGAACACTGAAGCTTTCTTT; cdr3_aa: CASSPLGGNTEAFF
d_call: TRBD1; v_call: TRBV7-2; clone_size: -; j_call: TRBJ2-3; cdr3_nt: TGTGCCAGCAGCGCTAACCAGGGGGCACAGGTAGATACGCAGTATTTT; cdr3_aa: CASSANQGAQVDTQYF
d_call: -; v_call: TRBV5-8; clone_size: once; j_call: TRBJ1-3; cdr3_nt: TGTGCCAGCAGCCAACTCGGGACGGACTCTGGAAACACCATATATTTT; cdr3_aa: CASSQLGTDSGNTIYF
d_call: TRBD2; v_call: TRBV5-4; clone_size: -; j_call: TRBJ2-2; cdr3_nt: TGTGCCAGCAGCTCGGGACTAGCCTCGAACACCGGGGAGCTGTTTTTT; cdr3_aa: CASSSGLASNTGELFF
d_call: TRBD2; v_call: TRBV4-2; clone_size: -; j_call: TRBJ2-1; cdr3_nt: TGTGCCAGCAGCCAGCCAGCGGGGGGGTTCTCCTACAATGAGCAGTTCTTC; cdr3_aa: CASSQPAGGFSYNEQFF
d_call: -; v_call: TRBV10-3; clone_size: -; j_call: TRBJ1-6; cdr3_nt: TGTGCCATCAGTGACCTCGGACAGTATAATTCACCCCTCCACTTT; cdr3_aa: CAISDLGQYNSPLHF
d_call: -; v_call: TRBV21-1; clone_size: -; j_call: TRBJ1-1; cdr3_nt: TGTGCCAGCAAACAAGAGGAGGGACAGAACACTGAAGCTTTCTTT; cdr3_aa: CASKQEEGQNTEAFF
d_call: -; v_call: TRBV7-8; clone_size: -; j_call: TRBJ2-4; cdr3_nt: TGTGCCAGCAGTTTTTCTCAAGGGACGGCCAAAAACATTCAGTACTTC; cdr3_aa: CASSFSQGTAKNIQYF
d_call: -; v_call: TRBV5-1; clone_size: -; j_call: TRBJ2-1; cdr3_nt: TGCGCCAGCAGCTTGGAAGGGGTCCCCAATGAGCAGTTCTTC; cdr3_aa: CASSLEGVPNEQFF
d_call: -; v_call: TRBV27; clone_size: -; j_call: TRBJ1-1; cdr3_nt: TGTGCCAGCAGTTTTCGCCCACTAAACACTGAAGCTTTCTTT; cdr3_aa: CASSFRPLNTEAFF
d_call: TRBD2; v_call: TRBV19; clone_size: -; j_call: TRBJ2-4; cdr3_nt: TGTGCCAGTAGTATCGGACTAGCGGGGGGTCTACTAGCCAAAAACATTCAGTACTTC; cdr3_aa: CASSIGLAGGLLAKNIQYF
d_call: -; v_call: TRBV3-1/TRBV3-2; clone_size: -; j_call: TRBJ1-6; cdr3_nt: TGTGCCAGCAGCCAAGGAAGAGGTTATAATTCACCCCTCCACTTT; cdr3_aa: CASSQGRGYNSPLHF
d_call: -; v_call: TRBV3-1/TRBV3-2; clone_size: -; j_call: TRBJ1-1; cdr3_nt: TGTGCCAGCAGCCAAACGGGAACACTAGAGAACACTGAAGCTTTCTTT; cdr3_aa: CASSQTGTLENTEAFF
d_call: -; v_call: TRBV18; clone_size: -; j_call: TRBJ1-1; cdr3_nt: TGTGCCAGCTCACCCCAGGGCGGGGAGGACACTGAAGCTTTCTTT; cdr3_aa: CASSPQGGEDTEAFF
d_call: TRBD2; v_call: TRBV7-2; clone_size: -; j_call: TRBJ2-1; cdr3_nt: TGTGCCAGCAGCTATGTAGCGGGGGGGGCCTACAATGAGCAGTTCTTC; cdr3_aa: CASSYVAGGAYNEQFF
d_call: -; v_call: TRBV3-1/TRBV3-2; clone_size: -; j_call: TRBJ2-1; cdr3_nt: TGTGCCAGCAGCCAAGGAGGGGGCAATGAGCAGTTCTTC; cdr3_aa: CASSQGGGNEQFF
d_call: TRBD1; v_call: TRBV5-6; clone_size: few; j_call: TRBJ1-5; cdr3_nt: TGTGCCAGCAGCCGGACAGGGGGCGTTTATCAGCCCCAGCATTTT; cdr3_aa: CASSRTGGVYQPQHF
d_call: -; v_call: TRBV29-1; clone_size: once; j_call: TRBJ1-1; cdr3_nt: TGCAGCGCCCGTCGTTATGATGAAGCTTTCTTT; cdr3_aa: CSARRYDEAFF
d_call: -; v_call: TRBV30; clone_size: -; j_call: TRBJ2-3; cdr3_nt: TGTGCCTGGAGTAGGCTAGCGACGGGCACAGATACGCAGTATTTT; cdr3_aa: CAWSRLATGTDTQYF
d_call: TRBD1; v_call: TRBV3-1/TRBV3-2; clone_size: -; j_call: TRBJ2-5; cdr3_nt: TGTGCCAGCAGCCAAGGTGGGACAGACCAAGGGACCCAGTACTTC; cdr3_aa: CASSQGGTDQGTQYF
d_call: TRBD1; v_call: TRBV5-4; clone_size: few; j_call: TRBJ1-2; cdr3_nt: TGTGCCAGCAGATGGACAGGGCGTAACTATGGCTACACCTTC; cdr3_aa: CASRWTGRNYGYTF